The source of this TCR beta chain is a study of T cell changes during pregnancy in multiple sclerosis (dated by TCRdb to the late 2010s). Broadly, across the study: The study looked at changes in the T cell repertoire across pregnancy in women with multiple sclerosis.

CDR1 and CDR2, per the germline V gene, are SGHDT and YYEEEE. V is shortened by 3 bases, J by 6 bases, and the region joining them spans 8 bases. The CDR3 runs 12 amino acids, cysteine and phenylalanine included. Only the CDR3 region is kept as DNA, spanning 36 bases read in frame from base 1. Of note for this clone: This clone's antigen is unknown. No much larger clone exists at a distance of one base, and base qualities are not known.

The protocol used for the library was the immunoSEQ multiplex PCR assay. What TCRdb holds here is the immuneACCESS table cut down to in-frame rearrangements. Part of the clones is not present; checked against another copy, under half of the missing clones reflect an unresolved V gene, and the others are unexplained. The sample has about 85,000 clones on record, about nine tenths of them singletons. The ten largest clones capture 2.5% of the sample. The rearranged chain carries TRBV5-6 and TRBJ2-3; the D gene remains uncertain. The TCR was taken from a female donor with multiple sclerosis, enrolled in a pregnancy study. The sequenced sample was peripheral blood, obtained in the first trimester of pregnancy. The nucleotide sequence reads TGTGCCAGCAGCTCCCGGTTCGATACGCAGTATTTT. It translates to CASSSRFDTQYF.